This section outlines one T cell receptor (beta chain) sequence together with its context. The sample belongs to a study of cytomegalovirus exposure and HLA in healthy donors. The PCR made use of 60 Vbeta and 13 Jbeta primers. TCRdb keeps only in-frame clones here, not all; method: immunoSEQ multiplex PCR. This sample has about 200,000 clones; 70% to 80% occur once, and the top ten carry roughly 1.4%. This clonotype was sampled from a girl aged 10 to 17 in good health and CMV-seropositive. Sequenced input: PBMCs.

CDR3 sequence: CASSLTGARVNTEAFF. As DNA, the CDR3 is TGTGCCAGCAGTCTAACAGGGGCCCGGGTGAACACTGAAGCTTTCTTT. The chain combines TRBV7-2 with TRBJ1-1; 7 bases agree with TRBD1. The length of the CDR3 is 16 residues. The germline CDR1 and CDR2 sequences are SGHTA and FQGNSA. The V segment lost 6 bases and the J segment 0 bases; nucleotides outside the gene matches: 10. The complete variable domain, with remaining parts taken from reference TRBV7-2 and TRBJ1-1, reads GAGVSQSPSNKVTEKGKDVELRCDPISGHTALYWYRQSLGQGLEFLIYFQGNSAPDKSGLPSDRFSAERTGGSVSTLTIQRTQQEDSAVYLCASSLTGARVNTEAFFGQGTRLTVV.